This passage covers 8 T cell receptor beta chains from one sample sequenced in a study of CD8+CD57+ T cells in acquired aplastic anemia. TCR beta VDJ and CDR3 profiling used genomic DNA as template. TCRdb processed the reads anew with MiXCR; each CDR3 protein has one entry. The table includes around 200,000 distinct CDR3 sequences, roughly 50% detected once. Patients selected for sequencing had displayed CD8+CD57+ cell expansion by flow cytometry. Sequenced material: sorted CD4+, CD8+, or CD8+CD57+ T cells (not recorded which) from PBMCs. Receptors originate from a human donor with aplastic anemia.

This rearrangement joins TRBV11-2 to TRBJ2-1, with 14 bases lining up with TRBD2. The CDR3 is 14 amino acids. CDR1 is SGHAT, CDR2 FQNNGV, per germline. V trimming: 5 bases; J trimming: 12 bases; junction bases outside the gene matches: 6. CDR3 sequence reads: CASSLGLAGGLQFF. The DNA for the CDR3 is TGTGCCAGCAGCCTCGGACTAGCGGGGGGATTGCAGTTCTTC.

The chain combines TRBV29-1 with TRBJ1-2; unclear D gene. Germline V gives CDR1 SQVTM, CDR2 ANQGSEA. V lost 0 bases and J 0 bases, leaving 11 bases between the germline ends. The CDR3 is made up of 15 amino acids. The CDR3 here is CSVEDDRAANYGYTF. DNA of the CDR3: TGCAGCGTTGAAGATGATAGGGCGGCTAACTATGGCTACACCTTC.

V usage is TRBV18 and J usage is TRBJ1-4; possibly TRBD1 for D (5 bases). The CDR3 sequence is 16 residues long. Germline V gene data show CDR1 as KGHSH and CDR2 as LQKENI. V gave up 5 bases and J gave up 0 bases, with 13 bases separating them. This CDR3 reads CASSFGTGATNEKLFF. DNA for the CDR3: TGTGCCAGCTCATTCGGGACGGGTGCAACTAATGAAAAACTGTTTTTT.

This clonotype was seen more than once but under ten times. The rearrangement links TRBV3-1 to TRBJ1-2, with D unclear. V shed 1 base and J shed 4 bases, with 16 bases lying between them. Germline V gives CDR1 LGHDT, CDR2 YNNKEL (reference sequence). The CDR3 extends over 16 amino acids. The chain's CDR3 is CASSQVGAGSIYGYTF. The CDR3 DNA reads TGTGCCAGCAGCCAAGTTGGCGCCGGGAGTATCTATGGCTACACCTTC.

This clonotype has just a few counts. The CDR3 sequence: CAVQGGGNTIYF. DNA of the CDR3: TGTGCCGTACAGGGAGGCGGAAACACCATATATTTT. The genes are TRBV2 and TRBJ1-3; D is possibly TRBD1 (6 bases). This CDR3 spans 12 amino acids. Germline assignment: CDR1 SNHLY and CDR2 FYNNEI. V was cut by 11 bases and J by 4 bases, with 12 bases left in between. Combining the CDR3 with reference TRBV2 and TRBJ1-3 gives the whole variable domain EPEVTQTPSHQVTQMGQEVILRCVPISNHLYFYWYRQILGQKVEFLVSFYNNEISEKSEIFDDQFSVERPDGSNFTLKIRSTKLEDSAMYFCAVQGGGNTIYFGEGSWLTVV.

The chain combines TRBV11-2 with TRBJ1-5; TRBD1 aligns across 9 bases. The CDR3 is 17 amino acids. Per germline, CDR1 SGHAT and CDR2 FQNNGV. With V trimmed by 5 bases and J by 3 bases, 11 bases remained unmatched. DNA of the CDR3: TGTGCCAGCAGCGACGGACAGGGGACCCTGCCCAATCAGCCCCAGCATTTT. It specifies CASSDGQGTLPNQPQHF.

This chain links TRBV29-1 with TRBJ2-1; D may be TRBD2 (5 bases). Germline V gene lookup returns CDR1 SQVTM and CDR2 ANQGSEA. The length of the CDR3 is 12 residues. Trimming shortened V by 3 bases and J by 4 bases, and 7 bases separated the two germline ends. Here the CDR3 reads CSVDWRYNEQFF. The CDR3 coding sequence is TGCAGCGTTGATTGGAGGTACAATGAGCAGTTCTTC.

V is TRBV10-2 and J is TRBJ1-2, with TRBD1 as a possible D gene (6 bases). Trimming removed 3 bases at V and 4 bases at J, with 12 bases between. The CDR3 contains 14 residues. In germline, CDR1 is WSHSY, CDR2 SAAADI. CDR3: CASSDTGSFYGYTF. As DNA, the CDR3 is TGCGCCAGCAGTGATACAGGGTCGTTCTATGGCTACACCTTC.